The following is a T cell receptor (beta chain) sequence with its context. Its antigen is currently unknown. This record comes from a study of OX40 agonist ivuxolimab in advanced cancers. Study overall: Cancers in dose escalation were hepatocellular, melanoma, renal cell and head and neck. Study-level points and caveats: Compared with CD4+, CD8+ T cells on average had more expanded clones. The study did not work out the antigen specificity of the expanded peripheral T cells.

The protocol was immunoSEQ multiplex PCR, while the TCRdb copy is restricted to in-frame clones and leaves out a portion. The sample lists approximately 59,000 clones, less than 90% occurring once. V was pared by 2 bases and J by 0 bases, with 12 bases between. The length of the CDR3 is 16 residues. The V gene's germline CDR1 is SGHTA and CDR2 FQGNSA. The sequence was obtained from an adult with an advanced solid tumor such as melanoma, head and neck, liver or kidney cancer. The starting material was CD4+ or CD8+ T cells sorted from blood, obtained in a trial of the OX40 agonist ivuxolimab. The chain joins TRBV7-2 to TRBJ2-3, with a possible D match to TRBD2 (5 bases). The CDR3 nucleotides read TGTGCCAGCAGCTTAATAGCGCGTACTAGCACAGATACGCAGTATTTT. Its translation is CASSLIARTSTDTQYF.